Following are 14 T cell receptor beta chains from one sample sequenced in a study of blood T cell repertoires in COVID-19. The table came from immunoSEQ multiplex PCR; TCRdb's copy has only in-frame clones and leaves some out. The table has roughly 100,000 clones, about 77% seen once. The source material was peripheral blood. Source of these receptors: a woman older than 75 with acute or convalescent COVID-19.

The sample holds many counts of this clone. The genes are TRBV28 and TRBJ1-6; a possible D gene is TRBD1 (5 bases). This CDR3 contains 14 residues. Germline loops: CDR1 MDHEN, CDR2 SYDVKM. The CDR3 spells CATGVSSYNSPLHF. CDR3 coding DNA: TGTGCGACGGGGGTTAGCTCCTATAATTCACCCCTCCACTTT.

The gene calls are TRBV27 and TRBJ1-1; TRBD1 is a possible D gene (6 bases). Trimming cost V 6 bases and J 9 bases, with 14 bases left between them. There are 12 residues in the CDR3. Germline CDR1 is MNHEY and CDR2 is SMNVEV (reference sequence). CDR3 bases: TGTGCCAGCAGGTATCTTTGGGGGCAAGCTTTCTTT. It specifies CASRYLWGQAFF.

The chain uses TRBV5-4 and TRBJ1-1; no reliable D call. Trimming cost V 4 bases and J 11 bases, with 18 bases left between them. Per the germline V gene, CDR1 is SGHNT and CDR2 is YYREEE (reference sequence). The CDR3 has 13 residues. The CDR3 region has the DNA TGTGCCAGCAGCGAACACTCCGGGAACCAGGCTTTCTTT. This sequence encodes CASSEHSGNQAFF. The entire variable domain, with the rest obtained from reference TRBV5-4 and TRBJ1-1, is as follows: ETGVTQSPTHLIKTRGQQVTLRCSSQSGHNTVSWYQQALGQGPQFIFQYYREEENGRGNFPPRFSGLQFPNYSSELNVNALELDDSALYLCASSEHSGNQAFFGQGTRLTVV.

CDR3 nucleotides: TGTGCCAGCAGTTACCATGACAGGGTAGATGGCTACACCTTC. Its translation: CASSYHDRVDGYTF. V gene TRBV6-2 or TRBV6-3 combines with J gene TRBJ1-2; 7 nucleotides line up with TRBD1. CDR1 is MNHEY and CDR2 is SVGEGT in the germline V gene. CDR3 size: 14 residues. J was trimmed by 6 bases and V by 2 bases; bases with no gene match: 6.

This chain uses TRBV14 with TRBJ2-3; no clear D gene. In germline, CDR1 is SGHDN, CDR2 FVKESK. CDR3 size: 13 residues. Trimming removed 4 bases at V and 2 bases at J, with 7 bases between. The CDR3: CASSLPITDTQYF. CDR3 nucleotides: TGTGCCAGCAGCCTCCCTATCACAGATACGCAGTATTTT. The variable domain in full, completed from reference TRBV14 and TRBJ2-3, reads EAGVTQFPSHSVIEKGQTVTLRCDPISGHDNLYWYRRVMGKEIKFLLHFVKESKQDESGMPNNRFLAERTGGTYSTLKVQPAELEDSGVYFCASSLPITDTQYFGPGTRLTVL.

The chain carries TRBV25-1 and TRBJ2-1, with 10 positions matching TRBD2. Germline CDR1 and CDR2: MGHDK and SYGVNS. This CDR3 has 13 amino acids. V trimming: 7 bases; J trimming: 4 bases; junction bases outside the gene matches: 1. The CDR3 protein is CASTSGSYNEQFF. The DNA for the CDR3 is TGTGCCAGCACTAGCGGGAGTTACAATGAGCAGTTCTTC.

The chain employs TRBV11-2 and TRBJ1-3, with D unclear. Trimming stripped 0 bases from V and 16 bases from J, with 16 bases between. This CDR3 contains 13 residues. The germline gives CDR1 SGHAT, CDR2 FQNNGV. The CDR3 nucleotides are TGTGCCAGCAGCTTAGATGGTGCCAGGATTTTTTATTTT. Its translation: CASSLDGARIFYF.

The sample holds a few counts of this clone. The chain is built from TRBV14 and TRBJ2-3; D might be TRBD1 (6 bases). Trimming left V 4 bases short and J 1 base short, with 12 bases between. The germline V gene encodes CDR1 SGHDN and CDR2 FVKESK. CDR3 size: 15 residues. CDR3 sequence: CASSRQGMGTDTQYF. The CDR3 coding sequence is TGTGCCAGCAGCCGCCAGGGGATGGGCACAGATACGCAGTATTTT.

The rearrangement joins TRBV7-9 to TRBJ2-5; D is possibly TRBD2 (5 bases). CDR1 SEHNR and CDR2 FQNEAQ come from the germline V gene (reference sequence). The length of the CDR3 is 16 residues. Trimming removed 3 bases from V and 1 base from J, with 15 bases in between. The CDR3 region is CASSFNLQDSQETQYF. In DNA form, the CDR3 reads TGTGCCAGCAGCTTTAATTTGCAGGACTCCCAAGAGACCCAGTACTTC.

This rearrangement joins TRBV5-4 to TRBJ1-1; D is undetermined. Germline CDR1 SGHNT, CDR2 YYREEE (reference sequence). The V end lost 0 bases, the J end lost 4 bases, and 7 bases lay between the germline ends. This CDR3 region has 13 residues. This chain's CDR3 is CASSLGGLTEAFF. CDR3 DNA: TGTGCCAGCAGCTTGGGAGGGCTCACTGAAGCTTTCTTT. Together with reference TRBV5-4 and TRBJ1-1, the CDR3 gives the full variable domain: ETGVTQSPTHLIKTRGQQVTLRCSSQSGHNTVSWYQQALGQGPQFIFQYYREEENGRGNFPPRFSGLQFPNYSSELNVNALELDDSALYLCASSLGGLTEAFFGQGTRLTVV.

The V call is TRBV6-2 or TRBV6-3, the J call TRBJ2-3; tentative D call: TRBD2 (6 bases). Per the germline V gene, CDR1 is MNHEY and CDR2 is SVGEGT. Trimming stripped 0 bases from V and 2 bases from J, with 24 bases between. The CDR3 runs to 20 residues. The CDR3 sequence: CASSYSPISRDSRYTDTQYF. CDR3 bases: TGTGCCAGCAGTTACTCGCCAATTTCCCGGGACTCGCGGTACACAGATACGCAGTATTTT.

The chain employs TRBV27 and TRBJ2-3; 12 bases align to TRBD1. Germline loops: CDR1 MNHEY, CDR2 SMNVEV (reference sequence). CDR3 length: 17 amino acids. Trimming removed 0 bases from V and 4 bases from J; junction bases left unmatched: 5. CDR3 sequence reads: CASSLSGTGGAADTQYF. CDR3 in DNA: TGTGCCAGCAGTTTATCTGGGACAGGGGGCGCGGCAGATACGCAGTATTTT.

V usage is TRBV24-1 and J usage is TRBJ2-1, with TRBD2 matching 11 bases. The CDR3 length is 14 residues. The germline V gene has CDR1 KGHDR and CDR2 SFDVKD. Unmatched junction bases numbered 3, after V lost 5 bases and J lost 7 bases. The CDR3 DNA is TGTGCCACCAGTGGGGCTAGCGGGAGGAATGAGCAGTTCTTC. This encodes CATSGASGRNEQFF.

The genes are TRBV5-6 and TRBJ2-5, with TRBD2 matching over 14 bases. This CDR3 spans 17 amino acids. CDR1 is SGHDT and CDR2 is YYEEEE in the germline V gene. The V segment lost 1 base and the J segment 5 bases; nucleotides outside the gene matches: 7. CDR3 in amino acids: CASSLPGTSGSGETQYF. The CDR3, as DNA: TGTGCCAGCAGCTTGCCCGGGACTAGCGGGAGTGGGGAGACCCAGTACTTC.